This T cell receptor (beta chain) appears in the sequencing data of a study of T-cell reconstitution after alpha-beta-depleted transplantation in children. Molecular barcoding with unique molecular identifiers was used for the TCRbeta library. One entry per CDR3 protein, called by TCRdb with MiXCR from the PCR reads. There are approximately 490,000 distinct CDR3 sequences in the sample; around 12% occur only once, and about 6% lies in the top ten. Germline CDR1 is DFQATT and CDR2 is SNEGSKA (reference sequence). This CDR3 has 14 residues. V lost 5 bases, J lost 2 bases, and 13 bases lay in between. Sequencing used PBMCs from the stem cell graft donor, obtained from the stem cell graft. The genes are TRBV20-1 and TRBJ1-5, with D maybe TRBD1 (6 bases). This receptor was taken from a human donor who donated a stem cell graft to a child with combined immunodeficiency. CDR3 bases: TGCAGTGCTGACCGGGACATGGGCAATCAGCCCCAGCATTTT. Residues: CSADRDMGNQPQHF.